The T cell receptor beta chain described here comes from a study of cytomegalovirus exposure and HLA in healthy donors. General study points: Sequencing depth roughly uniform across donors was assumed in presence/absence analyses. Most CMV-associated TCR beta chains were later found to appear HLA-restricted. According to the study, roughly 160 TCR beta chains were cytomegalovirus-associated. HLA alleles showed associations with roughly 17,000 TCR beta sequences in a later analysis, at a 0.05 false discovery rate.

The V gene's germline CDR1 is SGHRS and CDR2 YFSETQ. With 0 bases clipped from V and 5 bases from J, the junction kept 7 bases outside the gene matches. This CDR3 is built from 15 residues. The PCR had 60 Vbeta and 13 Jbeta primers. The repertoire was sequenced with immunoSEQ multiplex PCR; TCRdb's copy has only in-frame clones and lacks some. The repertoire table contains some 76,000 clones. About this clone itself: Its matching antigen is unknown.

The chain couples TRBV5-1 to TRBJ2-5, with 7 positions matching TRBD1. This clonotype was sampled from a boy between 10 and 17 years old in good health and CMV-seronegative. Material for sequencing was PBMCs. CDR3 sequence reads: CASSLATGAGETQYF. The CDR3 bases are TGCGCCAGCAGCTTGGCCACAGGGGCAGGGGAGACCCAGTACTTC.